The T cell receptor beta chain under discussion was sequenced for a study of blood T cell repertoires in COVID-19. Study-wide background: COVID-19 samples, acute and convalescent, were from the United States, Italy and Spain. T cells, B-cell-depleted T cells, or PBMCs provided the cDNA or gDNA that served as material.

The germline V and J ends were trimmed by 3 bases and 1 base, with 6 bases remaining between them. CDR3 size: 13 residues. CDR1 and CDR2 (germline): MRHNA, SNTAGT. In the original workflow: Amplification with reference gene primers provided the estimates of nucleated cell counts. Sequenced by immunoSEQ multiplex PCR; TCRdb stores in-frame clones only, minus some. V and J calls and clone size come straight from that table; D and trimming were deduced from the DNA. The table has more than 150,000 clones, under 80% seen once. The source of this sequence is a man between 50 and 59 years old who had recovered from COVID-19. This chain connects TRBV6-4 to TRBJ1-1; D is unclear. The sequenced sample was peripheral blood. The CDR3 region has the DNA TGTGCCAGCAGTGAGTCAGAGAACACTGAAGCTTTCTTT. Encoded protein: CASSESENTEAFF.